Below are 25 T cell receptor beta chains sequenced from a single sample in a study of cytomegalovirus exposure and HLA in healthy donors. The PCR ran on 60 Vbeta and 13 Jbeta primers. Data came from immunoSEQ multiplex PCR; TCRdb stores just in-frame clones and leaves some out. This sample yields 100,000 to 150,000 clones, of which roughly four fifths are seen a single time; 11% belongs to the top ten. The material sequenced was PBMCs. These receptors were taken from a male donor in good health and CMV-seropositive.

The chain is built from TRBV28 and TRBJ2-7; 8 bases line up with TRBD1. V was pared by 3 bases and J by 3 bases, with 1 base of the junction left unmatched. The length of the CDR3 is 13 residues. In germline, CDR1 is MDHEN, CDR2 SYDVKM. For the CDR3, the DNA is TGTGCCAGCAGTTTGACAGGGGACTACGAGCAGTACTTC. Encoded protein: CASSLTGDYEQYF.

J is TRBJ2-5 and V is TRBV6-5, with 10 bases identical to TRBD2. Near its end, the DNA agrees better with TRBJ2-7, so the J call may be wrong. The CDR3 has 15 amino acids. Germline-derived CDR1 and CDR2 are MNHEY and SVGAGI. The CDR3 region is CASSPRLAGYYEQYF. DNA of the CDR3: TGTGCCAGCAGCCCCCGACTAGCGGGCTACTACGAGCAGTACTTC.

The J gene is TRBJ1-1, the V gene TRBV7-2; no definite D call. In germline, CDR1 is SGHTA, CDR2 FQGNSA. The CDR3 spans 15 residues. V lost 3 bases, J lost 5 bases, and 16 bases lay in between. CDR3 sequence reads: CASSFRGPTGTEAFF. The CDR3 DNA reads as TGTGCCAGCAGCTTCCGAGGGCCTACGGGGACTGAAGCTTTCTTT.

J is TRBJ1-1 and V is TRBV7-2; D remains unclear. The V and J ends lost 5 bases and 10 bases respectively, with 11 bases between them. CDR1 and CDR2 (germline): SGHTA, FQGNSA. The CDR3 length is 11 residues. The CDR3 here is CASSLSPRAFF. The CDR3 region has the DNA TGTGCCAGCAGCCTTAGCCCGAGAGCTTTCTTT.

This chain uses TRBV10-1 with TRBJ2-7, with D hard to call. CDR1 and CDR2 from the germline V gene are WNHNN and SYGVQD (reference sequence). V gave up 2 bases and J gave up 0 bases, with 11 bases separating them. The CDR3 sequence is 15 residues long. The CDR3 DNA sequence: TGCGCCAGCAGTGAGGATTGCATGAGCTCCTACGAGCAGTACTTC. Its translation: CASSEDCMSSYEQYF.

This clone was recorded only once. At one of its ends the junction is not consistent with the germline gene, which may arise from a read error. The chain joins TRBV6-6 to TRBJ2-3; TRBD1 matches 12 bases. Looked up from germline, CDR1 is MNHNY and CDR2 is SVGAGI (reference sequence). The CDR3 has 14 residues. CDR3: CAGRGDRGLDTQYF. CDR3 coding DNA: TGTGCCGGCAGGGGGGACAGGGGGCTCGATACGCAGTATTTT.

This chain connects TRBV4-1 to TRBJ2-1; 9 bases align to TRBD2. Germline CDR1 reads MGHRA; CDR2 reads YSYEKL. With 1 base clipped from V and 9 bases from J, the junction kept 10 bases outside the gene matches. The CDR3 sequence is 16 residues long. The CDR3 bases are TGCGCCAGCAGCCAAGCTCTTTTAGCGGGAGCGGCTGAGCAGTTCTTC. Translating it yields CASSQALLAGAAEQFF.

In its sample, this clone was seen a few times. This chain joins TRBV30 and TRBJ2-2, with no clear D. This CDR3 spans 12 amino acids. The germline V gene encodes CDR1 GTSNPN and CDR2 SVGIG (reference sequence). The V and J ends lost 3 bases and 6 bases respectively, with 8 bases between them. The CDR3 bases are TGTGCCTGGAGCGAGGTCGCCGGGGAGCTGTTTTTT. This gives the protein CAWSEVAGELFF.

The chain links TRBV7-2 to TRBJ1-5; TRBD1 is a possible D gene (5 bases). Trimming took off 0 bases at V and 6 bases at J, with 9 bases between the two ends. The CDR3 has 14 residues. The germline gives CDR1 SGHTA, CDR2 FQGNSA. The CDR3 here is CASSLAGGLQPQHF. CDR3 coding DNA: TGTGCCAGCAGCTTAGCTGGGGGACTTCAGCCCCAGCATTTT. Full variable domain (remainder filled in from reference TRBV7-2 and TRBJ1-5): GAGVSQSPSNKVTEKGKDVELRCDPISGHTALYWYRQSLGQGLEFLIYFQGNSAPDKSGLPSDRFSAERTGGSVSTLTIQRTQQEDSAVYLCASSLAGGLQPQHFGDGTRLSIL.

This clone showed up just once. This chain connects TRBV15 to TRBJ2-7; 9 nucleotides match TRBD1. V shed 5 bases, J shed 3 bases, and the junction held 8 bases outside the gene matches. The CDR3 sequence is 15 residues long. Germline values: CDR1 LNHNV, CDR2 YYDKDF (reference sequence). The CDR3 nucleotides are TGTGCCACCAGCCTCGGACAGGGGACCCTCTACGAGCAGTACTTC. Its protein is CATSLGQGTLYEQYF.

V gene TRBV4-3 combines with J gene TRBJ2-1; 9 bases are a match to TRBD2. The CDR3 spans 18 residues. Looked up from germline, CDR1 is LGHNA and CDR2 is YSLEER. The trim removed 1 base at V and 1 base at J, leaving 8 bases unmatched. CDR3 coding DNA: TGCGCCAGCAGCCAAGTAGTAGGCGGGAGGGGGTCCTACAATGAGCAGTTCTTC. Translating it yields CASSQVVGGRGSYNEQFF.

V gene TRBV9 combines with J gene TRBJ1-2; the D gene is possibly TRBD1 (5 bases). V lost 2 bases and J 2 bases, leaving 13 bases between the germline ends. Germline V gives CDR1 SGDLS, CDR2 YYNGEE. There are 15 residues in the CDR3. CDR3 bases: TGTGCCAGCAGCGTTGACAGTTCCCGAAACTATGGCTACACCTTC. Translating gives CASSVDSSRNYGYTF.

Of note for this clone: At one boundary the junction diverges from the germline segment, which might be a read error. The V and J genes are TRBV11-3 and TRBJ2-6; perhaps TRBD1 as D (5 bases). The V gene's germline CDR1 is SGHNT and CDR2 YENEEA. This CDR3 has 14 amino acids. Here the CDR3 reads CASSLFSGANGLTF. CDR3 nucleotides: TGTGCCAGCAGCCTCTTCTCTGGGGCCAACGGCCTGACTTTC.

The chain employs TRBV7-9 and TRBJ2-1; 9 nucleotides align to TRBD1. After removal of 2 bases from V and 12 bases from J, the junction contained 5 bases not matched to a gene. In germline, CDR1 is SEHNR, CDR2 FQNEAQ (reference sequence). The CDR3 has 13 amino acids. CDR3 in DNA: TGTGCCAGCAGCTTATCCGGGACAGGGATGCAGTTCTTC. Translated: CASSLSGTGMQFF.

The chain combines TRBV27 with TRBJ1-5; D is possibly TRBD1 (6 bases). With 6 bases removed from V and 3 bases from J, the gap between germline ends came to 12 bases. Germline CDR1 MNHEY, CDR2 SMNVEV (reference sequence). The CDR3 length is 14 residues. In nucleotides, the CDR3 is TGTGCCAGCAGCTGGGACATAAACAATCAGCCCCAGCATTTT. It translates to CASSWDINNQPQHF.

The chain recombines TRBV27 with TRBJ2-3; 8 bases match TRBD2. Per the germline V gene, CDR1 is MNHEY and CDR2 is SMNVEV (reference sequence). CDR3 size: 15 residues. Trimming cost V 5 bases and J 4 bases; bases outside gene matches: 8. In DNA form, the CDR3 reads TGTGCCAGCAGTCCCGGCGGGAGGAGGGCAGATACGCAGTATTTT. Protein product: CASSPGGRRADTQYF.

The chain recombines TRBV14 with TRBJ1-1; TRBD1 matches 8 bases. The germline CDR1 and CDR2 sequences are SGHDN and FVKESK. Trimming at V came to 6 bases and at J to 4 bases, leaving 4 bases not matched to a gene. The CDR3 runs to 13 residues. The chain's CDR3 is CASSARGRTEAFF. The DNA of the CDR3 is TGTGCCAGCAGTGCCAGGGGGCGCACTGAAGCTTTCTTT.

The rearrangement uses TRBV9 and TRBJ2-5; TRBD2 agrees at 7 bases. This CDR3 spans 14 amino acids. Germline lookup yields CDR1 SGDLS and CDR2 YYNGEE. J gave up 3 bases and V 3 bases, and 5 bases lay outside the gene matches. CDR3 in amino acids: CASSEAGRKETQYF. The CDR3 bases are TGTGCCAGCAGCGAAGCGGGGCGAAAAGAGACCCAGTACTTC.

V gene TRBV27 combines with J gene TRBJ2-1; TRBD2 matches at 9 bases. Germline lookup yields CDR1 MNHEY and CDR2 SMNVEV (reference sequence). CDR3 length equals 16 residues. The V segment lost 2 bases and the J segment 12 bases; nucleotides outside the gene matches: 14. CDR3 DNA sequence: TGTGCCAGCAGTTTAGTTCCTTTAGCGGGAGTGGATGGGCAGTTCTTC. This codes for CASSLVPLAGVDGQFF.

The chain links TRBV7-9 to TRBJ2-7; D perhaps matches TRBD1 (5 bases). V shed 1 base and J shed 0 bases, with 13 bases lying between them. The CDR3 loop spans 16 amino acids. Germline V lookup: CDR1 SEHNR, CDR2 FQNEAQ (reference sequence). Written as DNA, the CDR3 is TGTGCCAGCAGCTTAGGAGGCGGCAGGGTCTCCTACGAGCAGTACTTC. Amino acids: CASSLGGGRVSYEQYF.

The CDR3 sequence: CASSVSNQPQHF. The DNA for the CDR3 is TGTGCCAGCAGTGTTAGTAATCAGCCCCAGCATTTT. This chain connects TRBV28 to TRBJ1-5; D gene ambiguous. Trimming took 5 bases from V and 4 from J, leaving 6 bases between them. Germline V gene lookup returns CDR1 MDHEN and CDR2 SYDVKM. CDR3 size: 12 residues.

CDR3 coding DNA: TGTGCCAGTTGCCCCGAGGGGGCTAACACCGGGGAGCTGTTTTTT. Its protein is CASCPEGANTGELFF. The V call is TRBV19, the J call TRBJ2-2, with 7 bases matching TRBD1. The CDR3 length is 15 residues. The V segment lost 8 bases and the J segment 2 bases; nucleotides outside the gene matches: 8. The germline gives CDR1 LNHDA, CDR2 SQIVND (reference sequence).

This chain uses TRBV6-1 with TRBJ2-7; perhaps TRBD1 as D (6 bases). The CDR3 totals 12 residues. Trimming stripped 3 bases from V and 6 bases from J, with 9 bases between. Germline loops: CDR1 MNHNS, CDR2 SASEGT. CDR3 region: CASSDEGVEQYF. The CDR3 DNA is TGTGCCAGCAGTGATGAGGGGGTCGAGCAGTACTTC.

V and J are TRBV4-2 and TRBJ2-3, with a tentative D call TRBD2 (6 bases). This CDR3 spans 15 amino acids. The ends were cut back, 0 bases at V and 4 bases at J, with 11 bases in the middle. Germline V gene sequence: CDR1 LGHNA, CDR2 YNFKEQ. Here the CDR3 DNA reads TGTGCCAGCAGCCAAGAGGAGGGTAGCCCAGATACGCAGTATTTT. Its protein is CASSQEEGSPDTQYF.

This clone is a singleton in its sample. This sequence joins TRBV4-3 and TRBJ2-1, with TRBD2 as a possible D gene (7 bases). Trimming cost V 5 bases and J 3 bases, with 20 bases left between them. The CDR3 runs to 17 residues. Germline loops: CDR1 LGHNA, CDR2 YSLEER. The CDR3 DNA reads TGCGCCAGCAGCTCTAGGGGGGAGGGGACCCTCTACAATGAGCAGTTCTTC. This codes for CASSSRGEGTLYNEQFF.